Reported below is one T cell receptor (beta chain). Its antigen is unknown. This entry belongs to a study of CD8 T cells in Susac syndrome. Notes on the study in general: The study found that Susac CD8+ clonal expansion peaked in TEMRA cells and active patients.

An input of about 0.45 to 1 ug of RNA was subjected to reverse transcription using random hexamers. TCRdb reanalysed the immunoSEQ multiplex PCR reads using MiXCR and keeps one entry per CDR3 protein. The sample yields 100,000 to 150,000 distinct CDR3 sequences, approximately 96% seen once. CDR1 is SNHLY, CDR2 FYNNEI, per germline. This CDR3 has 15 residues. V dropped 5 bases and J dropped 0 bases, with 12 bases sitting between them. This chain links TRBV2 with TRBJ2-3; possibly TRBD1 for D (5 bases). The specimen was CD8+ T cells from PBMCs. This sequence was found in a human donor with Susac syndrome. The CDR3 sequence: CASSTDTTSTDTQYF. The CDR3 nucleotides are TGTGCCAGCAGTACGGACACCACTAGCACAGATACGCAGTATTTT.